Reported below is one T cell receptor (beta chain). This clonotype was observed a handful of times. Its antigen specificity is not known. It has no much larger one-base neighbor in the sample; base qualities were not kept. This specimen comes from a study of T cell repertoires in cytomegalovirus infection (dated by TCRdb to the late 2010s). Background on the whole study: Recently identified HLA-C-restricted CMV epitopes, whose presentation resists viral immunomodulation, were targeted by peptide stimulations together with well-studied HLA-B-restricted epitopes. Because public TCR beta signatures pointed to carriage of CMV infection together with the matching HLA type, the HLA type of each donor mattered for the analysis.

Paper-wide results and their limitations: Carriers of CMV infection plus the relevant HLA type were discriminated by the cumulative frequency of public TCR beta family members in the study cohort and in an independent roughly 380-donor cohort. The ex vivo response was dominated by HLA-C-restricted CMV-specific TCR beta clonotypes, and the single most frequent clonotype in two of eight donors was supplied by these HLA-C-restricted clonotypes.

According to the study, the label for this sample's treatment or condition signals: in vitro stimulation with specific CMV peptide epitopes to enrich CMV-specific T cells. The listed sequencing device is Illumina HiSeq 1500. TCRdb trimmed public reads at Q25 via fastp, called clones via MiXCR and kept in-frame beta chains. Rows are unified per CDR3 protein, each entry keeping the most common DNA and genes. The sample has more than 250,000 distinct CDR3 sequences on record, 20% to 25% of them singletons. The leading ten clones occupy about an eighth of the sample. CDR1 SGHTA and CDR2 FQGNSA are derived from the germline V gene. Between the V and J ends, shortened by 6 bases and 10 bases respectively, the junction contains 17 bases. The CDR3 measures 13 amino acids from cysteine to phenylalanine. Only the CDR3 portion is preserved as DNA: 39 bases, with reading frame beginning at the first base.

In this chain, TRBV7-2 is recombined with TRBJ2-3, and TRBD2 may be the D gene, going by 5 matching bases. This clonotype was obtained from a human donor in good health (CMV status not recorded). Some clones in this sample may be carry-over from other donors' samples. Sample: cultured PBMCs, taken from culture after CMV antigen stimulation. The DNA reads as follows: TGTGCCAGCAGTACTGGACTCGTCTCTTCGCAGTATTTT. Translated, it reads CASSTGLVSSQYF.